One and the same sample provided the 5 T cell receptor beta chains below, sequenced in a study of human T cells and chemical hapten exposure. The time point denotes: patch test 2, 6 weeks after DPC sensitization. Treatment noted: therapeutic diphenylcyclopropenone sensitization with weekly scalp DPC. TCRdb ran MiXCR on the RACE reads and lists one entry per CDR3 protein. The sample lists 100,000 or so distinct CDR3 sequences, approximately 11% occurring once. The input for sequencing was whole blood, taken in connection with sensitization to the hapten diphenylcyclopropenone (DPC). These receptors originate from a man aged 35-49 years with alopecia areata. Some clones in this sample may be carry-over from other donors' samples.

This clonotype showed up just a few times. A junction boundary mismatches the germline segment, possibly from a read error. V usage is TRBV6-5 and J usage is TRBJ1-1, with 7 bases aligning to TRBD1. The germline V gene encodes CDR1 MNHEY and CDR2 SVGAGI. The CDR3 is made up of 15 amino acids. CDR3 loop: CASSLYRGANTVAFF. DNA for the CDR3: TGTGCCAGCAGTTTGTACAGGGGAGCTAACACTGTAGCTTTCTTT.

The chain has TRBV30 and TRBJ2-5; D is uncertain. Germline CDR1 and CDR2: GTSNPN and SVGIG (reference sequence). V lost 3 bases, J lost 1 base, and 18 bases lay in between. This CDR3 spans 16 amino acids. The CDR3 region is CAWSDPPGALQETQYF. The CDR3 coding sequence is TGTGCCTGGAGCGACCCGCCCGGAGCCCTCCAAGAGACCCAGTACTTC. Looking up the rest from reference TRBV30 and TRBJ2-5 gives the full variable domain: SQTIHQWPATLVQPVGSPLSLECTVEGTSNPNLYWYRQAAGRGLQLLFYSVGIGQISSEVPQNLSASRPQDRQFILSSKKLLLSDSGFYLCAWSDPPGALQETQYFGPGTRLLVL.

The rearrangement joins TRBV6-6 to TRBJ1-1; a possible D gene is TRBD1 (6 bases). This CDR3 region has 14 residues. In germline, CDR1 is MNHNY, CDR2 SVGAGI (reference sequence). The V end was cut by 4 bases, the J end by 4 bases, with 13 bases between. The CDR3: CASSLDSRATEAFF. The CDR3 nucleotides read TGTGCCAGCAGTTTGGACAGTCGCGCCACTGAAGCTTTCTTT.

This clonotype was recorded many times. The gene calls are TRBV6-5 and TRBJ2-1, with 8 bases matching TRBD1. The J segment lost 5 bases and the V segment lost 6 bases, leaving 6 bases of the junction unmatched. The CDR3 is 14 amino acids. The germline gives CDR1 MNHEY, CDR2 SVGAGI. The CDR3: CASSRQGKNNEQFF. The DNA of the CDR3 is TGTGCCAGCAGCCGACAGGGGAAGAACAATGAGCAGTTCTTC.

This clonotype showed up just a few times. The rearrangement joins TRBV2 to TRBJ2-5; 7 bases are a match to TRBD1. The CDR3 is 13 residues long. Unmatched junction bases numbered 7, after V lost 7 bases and J lost 5 bases. Germline assignment: CDR1 SNHLY and CDR2 FYNNEI. CDR3 nucleotide sequence: TGTGCCAGCAAGAAGGGGGCGGAGGAGACCCAGTACTTC. The encoded protein is CASKKGAEETQYF.